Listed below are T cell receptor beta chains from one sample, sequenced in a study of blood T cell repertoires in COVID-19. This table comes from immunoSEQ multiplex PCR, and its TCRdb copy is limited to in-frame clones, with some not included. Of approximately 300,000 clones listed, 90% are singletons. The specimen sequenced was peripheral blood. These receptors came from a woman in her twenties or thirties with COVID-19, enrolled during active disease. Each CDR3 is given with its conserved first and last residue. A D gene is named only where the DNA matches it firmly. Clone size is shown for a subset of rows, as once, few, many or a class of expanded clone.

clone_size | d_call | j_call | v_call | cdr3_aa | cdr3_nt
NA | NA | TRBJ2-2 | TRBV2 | CASSGVTANTGELFF | TGTGCCAGCAGTGGCGTTACAGCGAACACCGGGGAGCTGTTTTTT
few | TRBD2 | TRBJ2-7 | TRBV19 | CASSRGTSTTYEQYF | TGTGCCAGTAGTAGGGGGACTAGCACCACCTACGAGCAGTACTTC
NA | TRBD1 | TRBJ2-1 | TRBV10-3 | CAITQDRARREQFF | TGTGCCATCACTCAGGACAGGGCCAGGCGTGAGCAGTTCTTC
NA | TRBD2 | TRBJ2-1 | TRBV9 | CASSVVGGAYNEQFF | TGTGCCAGCAGCGTAGTTGGGGGGGCCTACAATGAGCAGTTCTTC
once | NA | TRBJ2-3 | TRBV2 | CASIPGAGTDTQYF | TGTGCCAGCATACCGGGAGCCGGCACAGATACGCAGTATTTT
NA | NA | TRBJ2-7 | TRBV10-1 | CASSKTSYEQYF | TGCGCCAGCAGTAAGACTAGCTACGAGCAGTACTTC
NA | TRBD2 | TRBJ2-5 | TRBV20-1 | CSASRGGRQETQYF | TGCAGTGCTAGTCGCGGGGGGAGGCAAGAGACCCAGTACTTC
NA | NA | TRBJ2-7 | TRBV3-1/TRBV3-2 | CASSTTRRGHEQYF | TGTGCCAGCAGCACAACCAGGAGGGGCCACGAGCAGTACTTC
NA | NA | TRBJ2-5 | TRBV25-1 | CASNGGVGGKETQYF | TGTGCCAGCAATGGCGGGGTCGGTGGTAAAGAGACCCAGTACTTC
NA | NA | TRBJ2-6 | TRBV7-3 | CASSFRGFPGTGANVLTF | TGTGCCAGCAGCTTTAGGGGGTTTCCAGGAACTGGGGCCAACGTCCTGACTTTC
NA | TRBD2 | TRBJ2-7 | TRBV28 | CASSPTSARRNEQYF | TGTGCCAGCAGTCCTACTAGCGCTCGGAGGAACGAGCAGTACTTC
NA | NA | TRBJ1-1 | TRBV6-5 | CASSYITDTSNTEAFF | TGTGCCAGCAGTTATATCACAGATACATCGAACACTGAAGCTTTCTTT
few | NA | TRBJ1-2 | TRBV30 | CAWGEQYGYTF | TGTGCCTGGGGGGAGCAGTATGGCTACACCTTC
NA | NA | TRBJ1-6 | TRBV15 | CATSGGEGTYNSPLHF | TGTGCCACCAGCGGGGGGGAGGGGACCTATAATTCACCCCTCCACTTT
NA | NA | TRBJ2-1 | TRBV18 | CASSPRATYNEQFF | TGTGCCAGCTCACCCAGGGCCACCTACAATGAGCAGTTCTTC
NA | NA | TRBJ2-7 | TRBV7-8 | CASSLLLSPGGEQYF | TGTGCCAGCAGCTTATTACTTTCCCCCGGGGGCGAGCAGTACTTC
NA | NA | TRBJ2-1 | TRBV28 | CASRQGRNNEQFF | TGTGCCAGCCGGCAGGGGCGAAACAATGAGCAGTTCTTC
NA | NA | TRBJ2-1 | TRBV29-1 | CSVEGVSGYNEQFF | TGCAGCGTTGAAGGGGTTAGCGGTTACAATGAGCAGTTCTTC
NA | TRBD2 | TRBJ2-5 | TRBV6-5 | CASSYLGLAGGETQYF | TGTGCCAGCAGTTACTTGGGACTAGCGGGAGGGGAGACCCAGTACTTC
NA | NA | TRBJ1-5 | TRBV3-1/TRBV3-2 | CASGGPGNQPQHF | TGTGCCAGCGGAGGTCCGGGCAATCAGCCCCAGCATTTT
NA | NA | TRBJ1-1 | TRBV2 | CASTPQLNTEAFF | TGTGCCAGCACTCCACAGTTGAACACTGAAGCTTTCTTT
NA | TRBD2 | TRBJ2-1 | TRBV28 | CASSFMGLAGNEQFF | TGTGCCAGCAGTTTCATGGGACTAGCGGGTAATGAGCAGTTCTTC
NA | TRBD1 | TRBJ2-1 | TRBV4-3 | CASSRRTGDNEQFF | TGCGCCAGCAGCCGACGGACAGGGGACAATGAGCAGTTCTTC
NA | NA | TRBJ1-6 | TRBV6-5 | CASSYSVLQGNSPLHF | TGTGCCAGCAGTTACTCTGTTTTACAGGGAAATTCACCCCTCCACTTT
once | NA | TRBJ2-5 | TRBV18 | CASSPPGLGRTQYF | TGTGCCAGCTCACCACCGGGACTCGGCCGGACCCAGTACTTC
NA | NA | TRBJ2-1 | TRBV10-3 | CAISDPLLRKSSYNEQFF | TGTGCCATCAGTGACCCCCTGCTGCGGAAGAGCTCCTACAATGAGCAGTTCTTC
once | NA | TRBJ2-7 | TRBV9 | CASSVAGAGYEQYF | TGTGCCAGCAGCGTGGCGGGGGCTGGTTACGAGCAGTACTTC
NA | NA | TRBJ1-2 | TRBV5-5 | CASSGNPNYGYTF | TGTGCCAGCAGCGGCAACCCTAACTATGGCTACACCTTC
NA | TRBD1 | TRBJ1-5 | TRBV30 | CAWSTGGHQPQHF | TGTGCCTGGAGTACAGGGGGTCATCAGCCCCAGCATTTT
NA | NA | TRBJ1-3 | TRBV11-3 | CASSLGRSPGNTIYF | TGTGCCAGCAGCTTAGGTCGGTCGCCTGGAAACACCATATATTTT
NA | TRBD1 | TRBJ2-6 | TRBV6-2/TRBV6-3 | CASSYPQTGSGANVLTF | TGTGCCAGCAGTTACCCCCAGACAGGGTCTGGGGCCAACGTCCTGACTTTC
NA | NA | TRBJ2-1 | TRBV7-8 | CASSYSRLEQFF | TGTGCCAGCAGCTATTCCAGGCTTGAGCAGTTCTTC
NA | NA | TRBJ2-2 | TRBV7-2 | CASSPFSNTGELFF | TGTGCCAGCAGCCCCTTTTCGAACACCGGGGAGCTGTTTTTT
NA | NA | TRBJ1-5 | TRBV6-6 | CASSQQGRQPQHF | TGTGCCAGCAGCCAACAGGGCAGGCAGCCCCAGCATTTT
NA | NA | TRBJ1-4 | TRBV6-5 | CASSPNRATNEKLFF | TGTGCCAGCAGCCCGAACAGAGCAACTAATGAAAAACTGTTTTTT
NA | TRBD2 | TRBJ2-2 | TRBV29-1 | CSVALLGTTQTGELFF | TGCAGCGTCGCCCTATTGGGGACTACCCAGACCGGGGAGCTGTTTTTT
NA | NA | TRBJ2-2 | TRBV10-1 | CASSLSGPANTGELFF | TGCGCCAGCAGTTTAAGCGGACCCGCGAACACCGGGGAGCTGTTTTTT
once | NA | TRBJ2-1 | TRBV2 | CASSLVNEQFF | TGTGCCAGCAGTTTAGTGAATGAGCAGTTCTTC
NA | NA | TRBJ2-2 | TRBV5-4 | CASSPDSRDTGELFF | TGTGCCAGCAGCCCCGACAGCCGCGACACCGGGGAGCTGTTTTTT
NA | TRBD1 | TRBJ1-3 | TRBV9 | CASSPRGGQGSGNTIYF | TGTGCCAGCAGCCCACGCGGGGGACAGGGATCTGGAAACACCATATATTTT